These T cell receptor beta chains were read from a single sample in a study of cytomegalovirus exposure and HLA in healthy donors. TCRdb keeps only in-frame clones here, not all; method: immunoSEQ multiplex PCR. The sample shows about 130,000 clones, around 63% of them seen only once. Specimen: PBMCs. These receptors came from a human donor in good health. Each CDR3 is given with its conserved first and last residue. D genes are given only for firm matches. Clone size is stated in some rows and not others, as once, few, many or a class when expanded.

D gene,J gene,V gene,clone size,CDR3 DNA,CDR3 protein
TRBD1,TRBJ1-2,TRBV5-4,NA,TGTGCCAGCAGCCCGACAGGGAGTGTCGGCTACACCTTC,CASSPTGSVGYTF
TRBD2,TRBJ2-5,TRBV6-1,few,TGTGCCAGCAGTGGTTCACTAGCGGTCGAACAAGAGACCCAGTACTTC,CASSGSLAVEQETQYF
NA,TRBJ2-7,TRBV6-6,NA,TGTGCCAGCACCGAGGATGGGAGCTCCTACGAGCAGTACTTC,CASTEDGSSYEQYF
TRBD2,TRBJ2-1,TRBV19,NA,TGTGCCAGTAGTACGACAAAAGCGGGAGGAGCTTACAATGAGCAGTTCTTC,CASSTTKAGGAYNEQFF
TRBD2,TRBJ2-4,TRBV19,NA,TGTGCCAGTAGTACCGGACTAGGGGACATTCAGTACTTC,CASSTGLGDIQYF
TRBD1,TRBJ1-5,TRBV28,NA,TGTGCCAGCAGCACCTCGGGACAGGCCCGCTATCAGCCCCAGCATTTT,CASSTSGQARYQPQHF
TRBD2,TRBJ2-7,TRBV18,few,TGTGCCAGCTCACCCCCTCTCGGGACTAGCGGGAGAGGATACGAGCAGTACTTC,CASSPPLGTSGRGYEQYF
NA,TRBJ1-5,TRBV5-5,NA,TGTGCCAGCAGCTTCGTCCTCAATCAGCCCCAGCATTTT,CASSFVLNQPQHF
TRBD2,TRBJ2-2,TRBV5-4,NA,TGTGCCAGCAGCCCCGCTAGCGGGAGGGCCAACACCGGGGAGCTGTTTTTT,CASSPASGRANTGELFF
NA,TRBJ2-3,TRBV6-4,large,TGTGCCAGCAGTGACTCGATGGGGGCCCAGGCAGATACGCAGTATTTT,CASSDSMGAQADTQYF
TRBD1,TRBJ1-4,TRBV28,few,TGTGCCAGCTCCCACCGGGACAGCTTAGGAAAACTGTTTTTT,CASSHRDSLGKLFF
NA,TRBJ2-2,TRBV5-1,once,TGCGCCAGCAGCGACTTACAGGGCACCGGGGAGCTGTTTTTT,CASSDLQGTGELFF
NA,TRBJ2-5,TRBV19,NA,TGTGCCAGTAGTATAGAGGGCGGGGTGAAGACCCAGTACTTC,CASSIEGGVKTQYF
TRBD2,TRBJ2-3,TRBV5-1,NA,TGCGCCAGCAGCTCGGGACTAGCGGCCACAGATACGCAGTATTTT,CASSSGLAATDTQYF
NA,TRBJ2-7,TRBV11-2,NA,TGTGCCAGCAGAATACCAGGGGCCCCATCCTACGAGCAGTACTTC,CASRIPGAPSYEQYF
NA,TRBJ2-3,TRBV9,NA,TGTGCCAGCTCACCCAAGGGGGAACACCTCACAGATACGCAGTATTTT,CASSPKGEHLTDTQYF
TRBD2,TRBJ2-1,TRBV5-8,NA,TGTGCCAGCAGCTTCGCGGGAGGGGTTTACAATGAGCAGTTCTTC,CASSFAGGVYNEQFF
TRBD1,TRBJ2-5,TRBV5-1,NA,TGCGCCAGCAGCTGGAACAGGGGCCAAGAGACCCAGTACTTC,CASSWNRGQETQYF
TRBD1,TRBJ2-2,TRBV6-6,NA,TGTGCCAGCAGTACCTACAGGGGATTGGGCACCGGGGAGCTGTTTTTT,CASSTYRGLGTGELFF
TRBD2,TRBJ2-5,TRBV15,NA,TGTGCCACCAGCAGAGCCCAGCGGGGCGAGACCCAGTACTTC,CATSRAQRGETQYF
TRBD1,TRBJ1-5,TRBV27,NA,TGTGCCAGCAGTTTATACCCCGGGACAGGGAAAGGTCAGCCCCAGCATTTT,CASSLYPGTGKGQPQHF
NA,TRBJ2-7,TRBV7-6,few,TGTGCCAGCAGCTTGGGGGGAGGCTCCTACGAGCAGTACTTC,CASSLGGGSYEQYF
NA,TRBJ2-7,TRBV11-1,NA,TGTGCCAGCAGCGGGAGGCTCTTTCTCGAGCAGTACTTC,CASSGRLFLEQYF
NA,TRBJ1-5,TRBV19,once,TGTGCCAGTAGTATGGAGAATCAGCCCCAGCATTTT,CASSMENQPQHF
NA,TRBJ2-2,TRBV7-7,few,TGTGCTAGCAGCCAACAACAGGGTCCCCGTAGCGGGGAGCTGTTTTTT,CASSQQQGPRSGELFF
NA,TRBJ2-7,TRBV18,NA,TGTGCCAGCTCACCACCGTCCCCGTACGAGCAGTACTTC,CASSPPSPYEQYF
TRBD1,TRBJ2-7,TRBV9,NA,TGTGCCAGCAGCTCTAATCCCGGACAGGCATCCTACGAGCAGTACTTC,CASSSNPGQASYEQYF
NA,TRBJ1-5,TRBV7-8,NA,TGTGCCAGCAGCTTAGTCTTCGGGGGCAATCAGCCCCAGCATTTT,CASSLVFGGNQPQHF
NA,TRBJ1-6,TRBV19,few,TGTGCCAGTAGTAAGACTTCGAATTCACCCCTCCACTTT,CASSKTSNSPLHF
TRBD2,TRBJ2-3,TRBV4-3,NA,TGCGCCAGCAGCCAAACTAGCGGAGCCTACACAGATACGCAGTATTTT,CASSQTSGAYTDTQYF
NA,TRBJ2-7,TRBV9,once,TGTGCCAGCAGCGGAGGCCGCAGCGGGCCCTACGAGCAGTACTTC,CASSGGRSGPYEQYF
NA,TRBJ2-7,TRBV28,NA,TGTGCCAGCAGTTTGGTTCAGTCCTACGAGCAGTACTTC,CASSLVQSYEQYF
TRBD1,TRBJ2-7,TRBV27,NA,TGTGCCAGCAGTCCCAGGGGGTTCCACGAGCAGTACTTC,CASSPRGFHEQYF
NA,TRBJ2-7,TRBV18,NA,TGTGCCAGCTCTCTACGGTCCGGCGAGCAGTACTTC,CASSLRSGEQYF
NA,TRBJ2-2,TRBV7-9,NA,TGTGCCACCTCCCCGGGGGGGGAGCTGTTTTTT,CATSPGGELFF
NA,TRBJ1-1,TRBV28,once,TGTGCCAGCATCCCACATGAGGGCATTGAAGCTTTCTTT,CASIPHEGIEAFF
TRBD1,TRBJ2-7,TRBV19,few,TGTGCCAGTAGTATCGGGACAGGCAGATCCTACGAGCAGTACTTC,CASSIGTGRSYEQYF
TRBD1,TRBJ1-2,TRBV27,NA,TGTGCCAGCAGGAGACAGGGGGACGCGGGGGGCTACACCTTC,CASRRQGDAGGYTF
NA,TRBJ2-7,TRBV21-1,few,TGTGCCAGCAGCTCCCGACAGGGGGCGGCCTACGAGCAGTACTTC,CASSSRQGAAYEQYF
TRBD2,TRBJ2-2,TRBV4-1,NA,TGCGCCAGCAGCCAAGTAGCGGGAGGGTTTACCGGGGAGCTGTTTTTT,CASSQVAGGFTGELFF
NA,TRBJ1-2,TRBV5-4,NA,TGTGCCAGCAGCTTGTGGGGCAACTATGGCTACACCTTC,CASSLWGNYGYTF
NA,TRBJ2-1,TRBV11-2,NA,TGTGCCAGCAGCCGTCTCCTAGCGCGAGAGCAGTTCTTC,CASSRLLAREQFF
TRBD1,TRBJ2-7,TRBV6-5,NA,TGTGCCAGCGGACAGGGGGGCTCCTACGAGCAGTACTTC,CASGQGGSYEQYF
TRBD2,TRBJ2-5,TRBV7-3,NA,TGTGCCAGCAGCTTTAAGCGGGAGTCGGGAGAGACCCAGTACTTC,CASSFKRESGETQYF
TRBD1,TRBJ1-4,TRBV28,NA,TGTGCCAGCAGAGGGACAGGGCTTGCAACTAATGAAAAACTGTTTTTT,CASRGTGLATNEKLFF
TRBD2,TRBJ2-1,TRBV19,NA,TGTGCCAGTAGTTCTTTAGCGGGAGCGAAGAATGAGCAGTTCTTC,CASSSLAGAKNEQFF
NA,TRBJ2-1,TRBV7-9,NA,TGTGCCAGCAGCCCCGTACGGGACAAACAGGGTACCAAGCAGTTCTTC,CASSPVRDKQGTKQFF
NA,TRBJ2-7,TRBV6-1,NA,TGTGCCAGCAATCCGGGACATACCTCCTACGAGCAGTACTTC,CASNPGHTSYEQYF
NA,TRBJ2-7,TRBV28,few,TGTGCCAGCAGTTTAACAACCTACGAGCAGTACTTC,CASSLTTYEQYF
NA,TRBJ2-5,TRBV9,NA,TGTGCCAGCAGCGTAGGTGCGGGCAGTCAAGAGACCCAGTACTTC,CASSVGAGSQETQYF
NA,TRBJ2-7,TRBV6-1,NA,TGTGCCAGCAGTGTTGAGAGCTCCTACGAGCAGTACTTC,CASSVESSYEQYF
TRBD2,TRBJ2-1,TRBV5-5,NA,TGTGCCAGCAGTCGACTAGCGGGGACTGACAATGAGCAGTTCTTC,CASSRLAGTDNEQFF
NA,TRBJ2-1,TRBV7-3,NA,TGTGCCGGATACAGAGAATACAATGAGCAGTTCTTC,CAGYREYNEQFF